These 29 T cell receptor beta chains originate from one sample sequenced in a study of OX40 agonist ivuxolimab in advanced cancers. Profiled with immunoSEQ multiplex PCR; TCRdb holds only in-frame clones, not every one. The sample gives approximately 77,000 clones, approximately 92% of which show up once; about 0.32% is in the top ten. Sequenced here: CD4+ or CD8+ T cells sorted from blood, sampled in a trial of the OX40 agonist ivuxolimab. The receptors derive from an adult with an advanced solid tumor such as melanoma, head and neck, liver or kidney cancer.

CDR3 nucleotides: TGCGCCAGCAGCTCGGCTGTATCGGGTGAGCAGTTCTTC. Protein sequence: CASSSAVSGEQFF. V gene TRBV5-1 combines with J gene TRBJ2-1; D is uncertain. CDR1 and CDR2 (germline): SGHRS, YFSETQ. V was shortened by 3 bases and J by 9 bases, with 13 bases between the two germline ends. The CDR3 extends over 13 amino acids.

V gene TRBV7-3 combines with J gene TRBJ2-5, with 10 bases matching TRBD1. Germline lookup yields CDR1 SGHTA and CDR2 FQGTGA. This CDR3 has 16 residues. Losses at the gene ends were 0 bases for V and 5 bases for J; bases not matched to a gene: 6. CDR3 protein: CASSLTGQGGSETQYF. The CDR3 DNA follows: TGTGCCAGCAGCTTAACCGGACAGGGGGGGAGCGAGACCCAGTACTTC.

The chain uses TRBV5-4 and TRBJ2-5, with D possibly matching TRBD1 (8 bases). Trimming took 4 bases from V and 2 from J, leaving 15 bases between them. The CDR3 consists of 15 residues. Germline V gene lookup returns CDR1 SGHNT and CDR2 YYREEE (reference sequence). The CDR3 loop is CASSRGGQEQETQYF. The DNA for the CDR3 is TGTGCCAGCAGCCGCGGGGGACAGGAGCAAGAGACCCAGTACTTC.

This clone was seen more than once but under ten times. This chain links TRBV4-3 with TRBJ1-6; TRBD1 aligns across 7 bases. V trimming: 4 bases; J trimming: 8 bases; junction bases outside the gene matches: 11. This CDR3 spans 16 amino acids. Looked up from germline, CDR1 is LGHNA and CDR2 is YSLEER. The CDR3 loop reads CASSRATGQSDSPLHF. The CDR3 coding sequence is TGCGCCAGCAGCCGAGCTACGGGACAGTCCGATTCACCCCTCCACTTT.

CDR3 residues: CASSFGGRVTEAFF. The DNA of the CDR3 is TGTGCCAGCAGTTTCGGGGGGCGAGTTACTGAAGCTTTCTTT. The V call is TRBV28, the J call TRBJ1-1; tentatively, D is TRBD1 (6 bases). Germline V lookup: CDR1 MDHEN, CDR2 SYDVKM. The CDR3 length is 14 residues. V gave up 3 bases and J gave up 5 bases, with 13 bases separating them.

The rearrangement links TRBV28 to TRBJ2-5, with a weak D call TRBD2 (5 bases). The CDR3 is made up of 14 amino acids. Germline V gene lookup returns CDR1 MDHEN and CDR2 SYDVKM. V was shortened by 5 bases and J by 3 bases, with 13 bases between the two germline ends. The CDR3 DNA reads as TGTGCCAGCAGTCCCTACCCGGGGAAAGAGACCCAGTACTTC. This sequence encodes CASSPYPGKETQYF.

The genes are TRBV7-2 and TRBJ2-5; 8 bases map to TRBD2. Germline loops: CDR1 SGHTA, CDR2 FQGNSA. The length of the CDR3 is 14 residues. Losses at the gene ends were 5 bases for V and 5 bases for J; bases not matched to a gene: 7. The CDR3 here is CASSRGGGGETQYF. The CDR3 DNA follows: TGTGCCAGCAGCCGGGGGGGCGGAGGGGAGACCCAGTACTTC.

CDR3 sequence: CASSPDQAYEQYF. In DNA form, the CDR3 reads TGTGCCAGCTCCCCCGACCAAGCCTACGAGCAGTACTTC. This rearrangement joins TRBV18 to TRBJ2-7; D is unresolved. Trimming stripped 6 bases from V and 2 bases from J, with 11 bases between. This CDR3 region has 13 residues. In germline, CDR1 is KGHSH, CDR2 LQKENI.

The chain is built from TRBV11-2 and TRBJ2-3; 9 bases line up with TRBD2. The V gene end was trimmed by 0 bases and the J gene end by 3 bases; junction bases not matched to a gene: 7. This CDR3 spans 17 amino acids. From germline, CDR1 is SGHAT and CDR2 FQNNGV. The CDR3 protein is CASSLDPLAGYTDTQYF. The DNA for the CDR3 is TGTGCCAGCAGCTTAGATCCCCTAGCGGGATATACAGATACGCAGTATTTT.

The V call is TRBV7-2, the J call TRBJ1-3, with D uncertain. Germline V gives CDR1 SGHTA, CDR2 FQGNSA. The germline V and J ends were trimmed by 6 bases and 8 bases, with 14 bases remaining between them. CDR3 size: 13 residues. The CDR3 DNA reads TGTGCCAGCAGTCTGGTTTGGGCGGACACCATATATTTT. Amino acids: CASSLVWADTIYF.

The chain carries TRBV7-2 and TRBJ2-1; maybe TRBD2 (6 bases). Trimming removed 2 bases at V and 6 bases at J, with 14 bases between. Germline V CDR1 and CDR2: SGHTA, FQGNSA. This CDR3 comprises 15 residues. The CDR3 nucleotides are TGTGCCAGCAGCTTACCGTACCCCGGGGGCAATGAGCAGTTCTTC. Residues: CASSLPYPGGNEQFF.

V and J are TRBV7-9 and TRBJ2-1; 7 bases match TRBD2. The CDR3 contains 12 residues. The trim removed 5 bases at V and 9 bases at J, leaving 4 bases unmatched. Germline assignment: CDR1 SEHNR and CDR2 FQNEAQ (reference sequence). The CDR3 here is CASSVTSVEQFF. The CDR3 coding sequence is TGTGCCAGCAGCGTCACTAGCGTTGAGCAGTTCTTC.

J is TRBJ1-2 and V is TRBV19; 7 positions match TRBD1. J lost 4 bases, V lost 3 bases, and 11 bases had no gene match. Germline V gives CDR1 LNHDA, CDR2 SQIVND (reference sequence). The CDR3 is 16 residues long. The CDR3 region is CASSIKWDSGIYGYTF. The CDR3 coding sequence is TGTGCCAGTAGTATTAAGTGGGACAGTGGTATCTATGGCTACACCTTC.

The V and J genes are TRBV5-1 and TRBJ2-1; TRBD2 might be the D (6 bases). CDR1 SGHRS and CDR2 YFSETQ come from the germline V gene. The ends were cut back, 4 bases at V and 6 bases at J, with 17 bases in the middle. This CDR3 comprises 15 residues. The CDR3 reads CASSLGGVSRNEQFF. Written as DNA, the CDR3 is TGCGCCAGCAGCCTCGGAGGGGTGTCGCGCAATGAGCAGTTCTTC.

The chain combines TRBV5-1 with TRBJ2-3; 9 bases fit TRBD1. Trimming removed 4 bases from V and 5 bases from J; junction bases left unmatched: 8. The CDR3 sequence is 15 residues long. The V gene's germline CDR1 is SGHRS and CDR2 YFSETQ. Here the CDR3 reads CASSVDRGSGDTQYF. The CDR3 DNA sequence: TGCGCCAGCAGCGTTGACAGGGGGTCGGGAGATACGCAGTATTTT.

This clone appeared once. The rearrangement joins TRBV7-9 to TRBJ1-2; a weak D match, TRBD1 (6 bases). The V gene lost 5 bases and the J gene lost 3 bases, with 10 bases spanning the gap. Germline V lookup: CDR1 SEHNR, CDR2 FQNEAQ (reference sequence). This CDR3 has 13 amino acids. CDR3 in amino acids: CASSPPGDYGYTF. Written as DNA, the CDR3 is TGTGCCAGCAGCCCCCCAGGGGACTATGGCTACACCTTC.

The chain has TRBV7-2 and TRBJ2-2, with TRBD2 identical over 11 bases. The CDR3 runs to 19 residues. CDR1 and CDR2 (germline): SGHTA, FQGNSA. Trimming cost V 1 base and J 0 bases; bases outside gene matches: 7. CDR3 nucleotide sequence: TGTGCCAGCAGCTTAGTTGCTAGCGGGGGGTCATCGAACACCGGGGAGCTGTTTTTT. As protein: CASSLVASGGSSNTGELFF. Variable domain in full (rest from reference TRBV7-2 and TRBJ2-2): GAGVSQSPSNKVTEKGKDVELRCDPISGHTALYWYRQSLGQGLEFLIYFQGNSAPDKSGLPSDRFSAERTGGSVSTLTIQRTQQEDSAVYLCASSLVASGGSSNTGELFFGEGSRLTVL.

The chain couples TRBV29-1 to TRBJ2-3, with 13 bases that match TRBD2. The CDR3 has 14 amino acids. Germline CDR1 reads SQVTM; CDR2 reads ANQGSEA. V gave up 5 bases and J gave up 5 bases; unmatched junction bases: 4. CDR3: CSVTSGGAEDTQYF. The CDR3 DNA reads TGCAGCGTTACTAGCGGGGGGGCGGAAGATACGCAGTATTTT.

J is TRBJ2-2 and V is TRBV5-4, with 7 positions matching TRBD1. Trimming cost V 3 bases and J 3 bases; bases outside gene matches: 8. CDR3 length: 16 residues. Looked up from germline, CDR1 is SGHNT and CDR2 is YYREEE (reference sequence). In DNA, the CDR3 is TGTGCCAGCAGCTCCTCTAAGACAGGGTACACCGGGGAGCTGTTTTTT. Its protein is CASSSSKTGYTGELFF.

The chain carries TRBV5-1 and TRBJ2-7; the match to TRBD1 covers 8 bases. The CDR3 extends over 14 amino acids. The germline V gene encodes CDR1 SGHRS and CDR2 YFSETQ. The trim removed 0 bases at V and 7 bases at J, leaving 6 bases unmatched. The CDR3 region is CASSLADRVGEQYF. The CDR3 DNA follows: TGCGCCAGCAGCTTGGCGGACAGGGTTGGAGAGCAGTACTTC.

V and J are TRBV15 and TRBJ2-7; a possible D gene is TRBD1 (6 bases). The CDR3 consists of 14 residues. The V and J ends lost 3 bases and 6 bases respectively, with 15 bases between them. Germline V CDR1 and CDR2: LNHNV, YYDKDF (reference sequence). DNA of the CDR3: TGTGCCACCAGCAGGGACAGAGGCCTTGGCGAGCAGTACTTC. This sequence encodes CATSRDRGLGEQYF. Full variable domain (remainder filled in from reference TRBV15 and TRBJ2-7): DAMVIQNPRYQVTQFGKPVTLSCSQTLNHNVMYWYQQKSSQAPKLLFHYYDKDFNNEADTPDNFQSRRPNTSFCFLDIRSPGLGDTAMYLCATSRDRGLGEQYFGPGTRLTVT.

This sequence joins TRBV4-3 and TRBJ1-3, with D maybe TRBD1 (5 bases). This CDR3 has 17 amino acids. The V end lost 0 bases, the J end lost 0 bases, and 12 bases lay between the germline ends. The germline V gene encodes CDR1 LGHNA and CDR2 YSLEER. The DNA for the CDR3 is TGCGCCAGCAGCCAAGATAAACAGGCTACCTCTGGAAACACCATATATTTT. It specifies CASSQDKQATSGNTIYF.

The CDR3 DNA reads TGCGCCAGCAGCTTGACAGGGGAAGAGACCCAGTACTTC. Encoded protein: CASSLTGEETQYF. The chain recombines TRBV5-1 with TRBJ2-5; the match to TRBD1 covers 7 bases. The CDR3 extends over 13 amino acids. V shed 1 base and J 3 bases; nucleotides not matched to a gene: 0. CDR1 is SGHRS, CDR2 YFSETQ, per germline.

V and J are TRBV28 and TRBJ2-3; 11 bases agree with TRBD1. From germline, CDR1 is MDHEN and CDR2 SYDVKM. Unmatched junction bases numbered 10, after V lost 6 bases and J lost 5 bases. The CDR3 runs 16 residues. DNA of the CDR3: TGTGCCAGCAGACCCCCCGGGACAGGGGGTTTAGATACGCAGTATTTT. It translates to CASRPPGTGGLDTQYF.

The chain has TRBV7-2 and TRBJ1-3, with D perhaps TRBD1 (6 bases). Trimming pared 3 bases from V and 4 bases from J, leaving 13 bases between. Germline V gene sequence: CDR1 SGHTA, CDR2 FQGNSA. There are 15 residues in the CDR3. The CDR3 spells CASSLTGQAGNTIYF. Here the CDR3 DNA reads TGTGCCAGCAGCTTGACAGGACAAGCAGGAAACACCATATATTTT. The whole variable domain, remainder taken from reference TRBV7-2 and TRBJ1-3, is GAGVSQSPSNKVTEKGKDVELRCDPISGHTALYWYRQSLGQGLEFLIYFQGNSAPDKSGLPSDRFSAERTGGSVSTLTIQRTQQEDSAVYLCASSLTGQAGNTIYFGEGSWLTVV.

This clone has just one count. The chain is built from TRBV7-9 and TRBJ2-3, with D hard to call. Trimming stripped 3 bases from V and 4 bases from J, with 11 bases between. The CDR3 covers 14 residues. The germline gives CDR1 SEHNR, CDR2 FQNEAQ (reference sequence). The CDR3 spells CASSFGGASDTQYF. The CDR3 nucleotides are TGTGCCAGCAGCTTCGGCGGCGCCTCAGATACGCAGTATTTT.

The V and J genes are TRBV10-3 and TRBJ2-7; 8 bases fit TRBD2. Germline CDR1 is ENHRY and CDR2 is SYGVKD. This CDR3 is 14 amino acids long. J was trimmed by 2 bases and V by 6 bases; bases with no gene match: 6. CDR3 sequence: CAISSGGLAYEQYF. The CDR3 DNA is TGTGCCATCAGCTCGGGGGGGCTGGCCTACGAGCAGTACTTC.

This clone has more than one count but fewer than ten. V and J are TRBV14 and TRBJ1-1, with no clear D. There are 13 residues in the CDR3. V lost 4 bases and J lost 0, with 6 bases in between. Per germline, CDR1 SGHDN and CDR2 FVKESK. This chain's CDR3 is CASSRTVNTEAFF. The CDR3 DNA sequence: TGTGCCAGCAGCCGTACAGTGAACACTGAAGCTTTCTTT.

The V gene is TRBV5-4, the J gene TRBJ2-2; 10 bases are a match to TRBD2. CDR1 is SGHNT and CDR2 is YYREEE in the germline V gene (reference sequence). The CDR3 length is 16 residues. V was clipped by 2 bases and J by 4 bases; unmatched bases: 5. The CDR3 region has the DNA TGTGCCAGCAGCTTAATTAGCGGGAGGTCCACCGGGGAGCTGTTTTTT. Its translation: CASSLISGRSTGELFF.